The 32 T cell receptor beta chains below come from one sample, sequenced in a study of blood T cell repertoires in COVID-19 (dated by TCRdb to 2020 to 2021). The library came from the immunoSEQ multiplex PCR assay. TCRdb holds this immuneACCESS table with in-frame rearrangements only. Some clones are missing; in checked studies, unresolved V genes explain under half, and the rest has no known cause. The sample data list more than 400,000 clones, and roughly 88% of these were observed just once. About 3.2% of the sample belongs to the ten largest clones. Sequencing was carried out using peripheral blood. These receptors all come from a human donor in a cohort sampled during active COVID-19.

The rearrangement links TRBV5-1 to TRBJ2-1; TRBD2 matches at 7 bases. This CDR3 comprises 15 residues. Germline CDR1 SGHRS, CDR2 YFSETQ. The junction had 6 bases not matched to a gene; V was cut back by 0 bases and J by 6 bases. In nucleotides, the CDR3 is TGCGCCAGCAGCTTGGAGGGCGGGAGAATCAATGAGCAGTTCTTC. The encoded protein is CASSLEGGRINEQFF.

The J gene is TRBJ2-1, the V gene TRBV28; D possibly corresponds to TRBD2 (6 bases). V was trimmed by 2 bases and J by 4 bases, leaving 6 bases between them. CDR1 MDHEN and CDR2 SYDVKM come from the germline V gene. CDR3 length: 13 amino acids. The CDR3: CASSLGGYNEQFF. CDR3 coding DNA: TGTGCCAGCAGTTTAGGAGGGTACAATGAGCAGTTCTTC.

This clone came up a few times. V is TRBV9 and J is TRBJ1-3; TRBD1 is a possible D gene (6 bases). This CDR3 is 17 amino acids long. Germline CDR1 and CDR2: SGDLS and YYNGEE. The V end lost 4 bases, the J end lost 0 bases, and 17 bases lay between the germline ends. CDR3 sequence (DNA): TGTGCCAGCAGCCAAGGACAGTATCCTTTCTCTGGAAACACCATATATTTT. This codes for CASSQGQYPFSGNTIYF.

This sequence joins TRBV5-1 and TRBJ1-1, with unresolved D. V lost 1 base and J 1 base, leaving 8 bases between the germline ends. The length of the CDR3 is 14 residues. Germline V gene lookup returns CDR1 SGHRS and CDR2 YFSETQ. In DNA, the CDR3 is TGCGCCAGCAGCTTGTTGGTCGGGAACACTGAAGCTTTCTTT. This translates into CASSLLVGNTEAFF.

The chain is built from TRBV7-9 and TRBJ2-3; 10 positions match TRBD2. Trimming at V came to 5 bases and at J to 2 bases, leaving 10 bases not matched to a gene. The germline V gene has CDR1 SEHNR and CDR2 FQNEAQ (reference sequence). The CDR3 runs 17 residues. CDR3 DNA sequence: TGTGCCAGCAGCGTGTTCTTACTAGCGGGGAACACAGATACGCAGTATTTT. This gives the protein CASSVFLLAGNTDTQYF.

The chain recombines TRBV28 with TRBJ1-4; D is possibly TRBD1 (6 bases). CDR3 length: 13 residues. V was cut by 7 bases and J by 6 bases, with 12 bases left in between. Per the germline V gene, CDR1 is MDHEN and CDR2 is SYDVKM. The CDR3 reads CASTSQGYEKLFF. The CDR3 bases are TGTGCCAGCACCTCCCAGGGGTATGAAAAACTGTTTTTT.

The rearrangement links TRBV7-9 to TRBJ2-7, with TRBD2 matching 11 bases. The V and J ends lost 5 bases and 3 bases, in that order; junction bases with no gene match: 6. The CDR3 runs to 15 residues. Germline CDR1 reads SEHNR; CDR2 reads FQNEAQ (reference sequence). The CDR3 region is CASSPPGLAVYEQYF. The CDR3 DNA reads TGTGCCAGCAGCCCTCCGGGACTAGCGGTCTACGAGCAGTACTTC.

This chain links TRBV28 with TRBJ2-3, with 7 positions matching TRBD2. V shed 6 bases, J shed 0 bases, and the junction held 3 bases outside the gene matches. From germline, CDR1 is MDHEN and CDR2 SYDVKM. The CDR3 runs to 14 residues. CDR3 loop: CASSKGGSTDTQYF. In DNA, the CDR3 is TGTGCCAGCAGCAAGGGAGGGAGCACAGATACGCAGTATTTT.

This chain uses TRBV24-1 with TRBJ2-2; tentatively, D is TRBD2 (7 bases). Germline CDR1 KGHDR, CDR2 SFDVKD. The ends were cut back, 5 bases at V and 0 bases at J, with 12 bases in the middle. This CDR3 spans 16 amino acids. CDR3 bases: TGTGCCACCAGTGCCCGGGGGGCTGCGAACACCGGGGAGCTGTTTTTT. Its protein is CATSARGAANTGELFF.

V gene TRBV29-1 combines with J gene TRBJ1-2; tentative D call: TRBD1 (5 bases). V shed 4 bases and J shed 8 bases, with 17 bases lying between them. This CDR3 contains 13 residues. Germline CDR1 is SQVTM and CDR2 is ANQGSEA. In DNA form, the CDR3 reads TGCAGCGTTGGTCGGTTCGGAGGGACCGGCTACACCTTC. As protein: CSVGRFGGTGYTF.

The V call is TRBV11-2, the J call TRBJ1-4, with 7 bases aligning to TRBD1. The CDR3 has 14 amino acids. Germline assignment: CDR1 SGHAT and CDR2 FQNNGV. V was pared by 4 bases and J by 10 bases, with 9 bases of the junction left unmatched. CDR3 amino acids: CASSSADRVGKLFF. DNA for the CDR3: TGTGCCAGCAGCTCCGCCGACAGGGTGGGAAAACTGTTTTTT. Full variable domain (rest looked up from reference TRBV11-2 and TRBJ1-4): EAGVAQSPRYKIIEKRQSVAFWCNPISGHATLYWYQQILGQGPKLLIQFQNNGVVDDSQLPKDRFSAERLKGVDSTLKIQPAKLEDSAVYLCASSSADRVGKLFFGSGTQLSVL.

The chain links TRBV10-3 to TRBJ1-4; D uncertain. CDR3 length: 13 residues. Trimming stripped 1 base from V and 5 bases from J, with 5 bases between. CDR1 and CDR2 from the germline V gene are ENHRY and SYGVKD. CDR3 amino acids: CAISELENEKLFF. CDR3 DNA sequence: TGTGCCATCAGTGAGTTAGAAAATGAAAAACTGTTTTTT.

The chain combines TRBV21-1 with TRBJ2-7; the D call in the table, TRBD2, was not verified against the DNA. TRBV21-1 represents a pseudogene. The length of the CDR3 is 16 residues. The CDR3 DNA reads TGTGCCAGCAGCGCAGAATCCCTAGCGGCCTGGGGGGAGCAGTACTTC. It yields the protein CASSAESLAAWGEQYF.

The rearrangement joins TRBV19 to TRBJ1-1; D uncertain. CDR3 length: 13 amino acids. Trimming cost V 7 bases and J 4 bases, with 13 bases left between them. Germline V gene data show CDR1 as LNHDA and CDR2 as SQIVND (reference sequence). The chain's CDR3 is CASTREWGTEAFF. The CDR3 nucleotides are TGTGCCAGTACACGGGAGTGGGGCACTGAAGCTTTCTTT.

This clone was seen a handful of times. The rearrangement links TRBV11-1 to TRBJ2-4, with TRBD1 matching 9 bases. Losses at the gene ends were 5 bases for V and 8 bases for J; bases not matched to a gene: 4. The germline V gene encodes CDR1 SGHAT and CDR2 FQDESV (reference sequence). This CDR3 has 13 amino acids. The CDR3 coding sequence is TGTGCCAGCAGCATAAGACAGGGGGACATTCAGTACTTC. Translated, it gives CASSIRQGDIQYF.

The chain combines TRBV27 with TRBJ2-6; D is uncertain. V lost 3 bases and J 0 bases, leaving 12 bases between the germline ends. The CDR3 extends over 17 amino acids. Germline values: CDR1 MNHEY, CDR2 SMNVEV (reference sequence). CDR3 nucleotides: TGTGCCAGCAGTTTCCGTGGCCGAACCTCTGGGGCCAACGTCCTGACTTTC. It yields the protein CASSFRGRTSGANVLTF. Drawing the rest from reference TRBV27 and TRBJ2-6, the complete variable domain is EAQVTQNPRYLITVTGKKLTVTCSQNMNHEYMSWYRQDPGLGLRQIYYSMNVEVTDKGDVPEGYKVSRKEKRNFPLILESPSPNQTSLYFCASSFRGRTSGANVLTFGAGSRLTVL.

The CDR3 DNA reads TGTGCCAGCAGCCGACAGGGGCCTTTATCCTACGAGCAGTACTTC. This encodes CASSRQGPLSYEQYF. The chain employs TRBV11-2 and TRBJ2-7; 8 bases are a match to TRBD1. The V and J ends lost 5 bases and 1 base, in that order; junction bases with no gene match: 7. CDR3 length: 15 amino acids. Germline loops: CDR1 SGHAT, CDR2 FQNNGV.

This chain uses TRBV29-1 with TRBJ2-2, with D unclear. V lost 1 base, J lost 4 bases, and 7 bases lay in between. Looked up from germline, CDR1 is SQVTM and CDR2 is ANQGSEA. The CDR3 totals 13 residues. This CDR3 is CSVEATSTGELFF. The CDR3 DNA sequence: TGCAGCGTTGAAGCGACATCCACCGGGGAGCTGTTTTTT.

This chain joins TRBV3-1 (or the pseudogene TRBV3-2) and TRBJ2-1; 8 nucleotides match TRBD2. CDR1 LGHDT and CDR2 YNNKEL come from the germline V gene (reference sequence). The CDR3 is made up of 18 amino acids. J gave up 0 bases and V 5 bases, and 12 bases lay outside the gene matches. For the CDR3, the DNA is TGTGCCAGCAGCGGAGGCGGCGGGAGGCCGAGCTCCTACAATGAGCAGTTCTTC. It yields the protein CASSGGGGRPSSYNEQFF.

This clone was counted only a few times. The chain has TRBV3-1 (or the pseudogene TRBV3-2) and TRBJ2-2; TRBD2 might be the D (6 bases). V gave up 0 bases and J gave up 5 bases, with 16 bases separating them. Germline V CDR1 and CDR2: LGHDT, YNNKEL (reference sequence). CDR3 length: 17 residues. This CDR3 reads CASSQEGGRVGTGELFF. Written as DNA, the CDR3 is TGTGCCAGCAGCCAAGAAGGAGGGAGAGTTGGGACCGGGGAGCTGTTTTTT.

The V gene is TRBV29-1, the J gene TRBJ1-2, with TRBD1 as a possible D gene (5 bases). Trimming removed 1 base from V and 7 bases from J, with 16 bases in between. The V gene's germline CDR1 is SQVTM and CDR2 ANQGSEA. The CDR3 totals 14 residues. This CDR3 is CSVEGTPLRGGYTF. Written as DNA, the CDR3 is TGCAGCGTTGAAGGGACACCTCTTCGCGGTGGCTACACCTTC.

A remark on this clone: This sample includes further DNA sequences coding for the same CDR3. The rearrangement joins TRBV5-8 to TRBJ1-2; D unresolved. CDR3 length equals 12 residues. Germline V gene lookup returns CDR1 SGHTS and CDR2 YDEGEE. V was shortened by 2 bases and J by 3 bases, with 5 bases between the two germline ends. The CDR3 loop reads CASSFSDYGYTF. CDR3 in DNA: TGTGCCAGCAGCTTTAGTGACTATGGCTACACCTTC.

This clone has only one observation. The chain joins TRBV7-2 to TRBJ1-1, with unresolved D. In germline, CDR1 is SGHTA, CDR2 FQGNSA. Deletions cut 5 bases from V and 5 bases from J, with 15 bases between. CDR3 size: 14 residues. In nucleotides, the CDR3 is TGTGCCAGCAGCCCCCAATCATCGGGGACTGAAGCTTTCTTT. Amino acid sequence: CASSPQSSGTEAFF.

This clone was detected once. This chain uses TRBV27 with TRBJ2-5, with 7 bases lining up with TRBD1. CDR3 length: 14 residues. Germline V lookup: CDR1 MNHEY, CDR2 SMNVEV (reference sequence). The V and J ends lost 5 bases and 4 bases, in that order; junction bases with no gene match: 7. CDR3 coding DNA: TGTGCCAGCAGTCCTGGCACAGGGGTAGAGACCCAGTACTTC. Amino acids: CASSPGTGVETQYF.

V gene TRBV19 combines with J gene TRBJ2-5; TRBD1 aligns across 9 bases. J lost 2 bases, V lost 3 bases, and 1 base had no gene match. This CDR3 is built from 14 residues. CDR1 LNHDA and CDR2 SQIVND come from the germline V gene (reference sequence). CDR3 bases: TGTGCCAGTAGTATGGACAGGGGTCAAGAGACCCAGTACTTC. Translated, it gives CASSMDRGQETQYF.

The genes are TRBV30 and TRBJ1-3; 8 nucleotides match TRBD1. The CDR3 sequence is 15 residues long. J lost 5 bases, V lost 4 bases, and 10 bases had no gene match. Germline V lookup: CDR1 GTSNPN, CDR2 SVGIG (reference sequence). The DNA of the CDR3 is TGTGCCTGGAACCCGGCAGGGGGCTTTCGAAACACCATATATTTT. This translates into CAWNPAGGFRNTIYF.

The chain employs TRBV2 and TRBJ2-3; 9 nucleotides agree with TRBD2. With V trimmed by 2 bases and J by 5 bases, 2 bases remained unmatched. CDR1 SNHLY and CDR2 FYNNEI come from the germline V gene. The CDR3 extends over 14 amino acids. CDR3 DNA: TGTGCCAGCAGTGAATCACTAGCGGGAGATACGCAGTATTTT. This encodes CASSESLAGDTQYF.

V is TRBV28 and J is TRBJ1-4, with TRBD1 matching 7 bases. Germline CDR1 reads MDHEN; CDR2 reads SYDVKM. The CDR3 runs 13 residues. V dropped 5 bases and J dropped 11; count of bases not matched to a gene: 8. As DNA, the CDR3 is TGTGCCAGCAGTCCGGACAGGCGTTCGAAACTGTTTTTT. Encoded protein: CASSPDRRSKLFF.

This clone was observed a handful of times. The CDR3 nucleotides are TGCGCCAGCAGCTCGGCCCTGTTAGGGCGGGAGGGGGGCCGGGAGCAGTTCTTC. Translation: CASSSALLGREGGREQFF. The chain has TRBV5-1 and TRBJ2-1; 9 bases map to TRBD2. The length of the CDR3 is 18 residues. With 3 bases clipped from V and 10 bases from J, the junction kept 20 bases outside the gene matches. Germline assignment: CDR1 SGHRS and CDR2 YFSETQ.

As for this clone: The same CDR3 is also encoded by other DNA sequences in this sample. The chain carries TRBV7-9 and TRBJ2-5; 8 bases agree with TRBD2. CDR3 length: 14 amino acids. Germline V gene sequence: CDR1 SEHNR, CDR2 FQNEAQ (reference sequence). The ends lost 1 base at V and 2 bases at J; junction bases unmatched: 0. CDR3 sequence (DNA): TGTGCCAGCAGCTTAGGACTAGCGCAAGAGACCCAGTACTTC. Residues: CASSLGLAQETQYF.

J is TRBJ1-5 and V is TRBV27, with 8 bases that match TRBD1. The CDR3 sequence is 15 residues long. The germline V gene encodes CDR1 MNHEY and CDR2 SMNVEV (reference sequence). Trimming at V came to 0 bases and at J to 7 bases, leaving 5 bases not matched to a gene. The CDR3 DNA follows: TGTGCCAGCAGTTTATCCGGACAGGGCTGGCAGCCCCAGCATTTT. This encodes CASSLSGQGWQPQHF.

J is TRBJ1-4 and V is TRBV6-5; D is possibly TRBD1 (5 bases). This CDR3 contains 15 residues. V lost 5 bases and J lost 3, with 13 bases in between. Germline CDR1 reads MNHEY; CDR2 reads SVGAGI. The CDR3, as DNA: TGTGCCAGCAGTATCGAAGGGGCCCCTAATGAAAAACTGTTTTTT. The encoded protein is CASSIEGAPNEKLFF.